The clone carrying this T cell receptor (beta chain) appeared many times. This sample is part of a study of identical twins. V was pared by 4 bases and J by 6 bases, with 5 bases of the junction left unmatched. CDR3 length equals 14 residues. CDR1 ENHRY and CDR2 SYGVKD come from the germline V gene. Using its own MiXCR run on the 5' RACE reads, TCRdb lists one record per CDR3 protein. This table has around 1.7 million distinct CDR3 sequences, roughly 35% appearing once. The receptor was derived from a newborn girl in good health. What was sequenced was cord blood. V is TRBV10-3 and J is TRBJ2-1; 8 bases fit TRBD2. CDR3: CAISAVRGANEQFF. The CDR3, as DNA: TGTGCCATCAGTGCGGTGCGGGGGGCCAATGAGCAGTTCTTC.